This record covers a single TCR beta chain. Its antigen is still unknown. The data belong to a study of T cells after yellow fever vaccination. Points from the study as a whole: Only a small proportion of the clonotypes turned up in both the CD4 and the CD8 compartments, likely arising from convergent recombination.

Germline V gives CDR1 ENHRY, CDR2 SYGVKD. CDR3 length: 17 residues. V lost 3 bases to trimming and J lost 3 bases; unmatched junction nucleotides: 13. Using its own MiXCR run on the 5' RACE reads, TCRdb lists one record per CDR3 protein. The data contain around 67,000 distinct CDR3 sequences, about 6.6% of them seen just once; the ten biggest clones take up 30% to 45%. V usage is TRBV10-3 and J usage is TRBJ2-7; TRBD1 aligns across 8 bases. The clonotype originates from a man aged 18 to 29 who received the YFV17D yellow fever vaccine. This specimen consisted of CD8+ T cells sorted from PBMCs, obtained around 5 days after the first yellow fever vaccination. The CDR3 protein is CAISDFYVGQDLYEQYV. The CDR3 nucleotides are TGTGCCATCAGTGATTTTTACGTGGGACAGGACCTCTACGAGCAGTACGTC.